The clone carrying this T cell receptor beta chain was seen more than once but under ten times. What it recognizes is unknown. The entry originates in a study of CD4+ T cells in melanoma. Study conclusions and caveats: A reported correlation linked neoantigen-specific CD4+ T cells to CD8+, macrophage and B cell function. In melanoma, neoantigen-specific CD4+ T cells reportedly differed in differentiation state.

V lost 6 bases and J lost 8; bases outside the gene matches: 4. This CDR3 is 14 amino acids long. In germline, CDR1 is SNHLY, CDR2 FYNNEI. Measured with immunoSEQ multiplex PCR; TCRdb has only the in-frame clones, and not every one. Of thousands of clones listed, approximately 61% were seen once; the top ten hold approximately 22%. Sequencing was performed on cells from a culture (not recorded whether cultured in vitro). The rearrangement uses TRBV2 and TRBJ2-1, with 13 nucleotides matching TRBD2. The origin of this receptor is a human donor with melanoma. This chain's CDR3 is CASRGTSGAHEQFF. The CDR3 nucleotides are TGTGCCAGCAGGGGGACTAGCGGGGCCCATGAGCAGTTCTTC.